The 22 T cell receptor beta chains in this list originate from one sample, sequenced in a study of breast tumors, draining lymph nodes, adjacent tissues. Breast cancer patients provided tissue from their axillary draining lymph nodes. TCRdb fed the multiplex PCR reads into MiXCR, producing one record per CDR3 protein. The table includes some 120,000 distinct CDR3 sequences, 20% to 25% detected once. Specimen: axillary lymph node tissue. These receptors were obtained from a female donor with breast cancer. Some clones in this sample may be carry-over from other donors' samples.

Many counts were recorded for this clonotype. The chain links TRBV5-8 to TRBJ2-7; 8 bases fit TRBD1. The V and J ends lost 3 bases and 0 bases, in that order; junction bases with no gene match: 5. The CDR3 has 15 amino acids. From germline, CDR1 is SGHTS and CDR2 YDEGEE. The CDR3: CASSSGQAYSYEQYF. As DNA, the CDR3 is TGTGCCAGCAGCTCGGGACAGGCCTACTCCTACGAGCAGTACTTC.

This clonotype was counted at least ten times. The DNA for the CDR3 is TGTGCCAGCAGCGTAGGAGGAGGGTGGAATATTCAGCCCCAGCATTTT. This sequence encodes CASSVGGGWNIQPQHF. J is TRBJ1-5 and V is TRBV9; D ambiguous. CDR1 and CDR2 (germline): SGDLS, YYNGEE. The CDR3 contains 16 residues. Trimming pared 0 bases from V and 6 bases from J, leaving 16 bases between. Variable domain in full (rest from reference TRBV9 and TRBJ1-5): DSGVTQTPKHLITATGQRVTLRCSPRSGDLSVYWYQQSLDQGLQFLIQYYNGEERAKGNILERFSAQQFPDLHSELNLSSLELGDSALYFCASSVGGGWNIQPQHFGDGTRLSIL.

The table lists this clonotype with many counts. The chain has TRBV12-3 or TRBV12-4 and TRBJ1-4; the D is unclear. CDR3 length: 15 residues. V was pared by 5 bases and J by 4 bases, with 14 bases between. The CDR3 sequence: CASSDDTEDNEKLFF. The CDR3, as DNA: TGTGCCAGCAGTGACGATACAGAAGATAATGAAAAACTGTTTTTT.

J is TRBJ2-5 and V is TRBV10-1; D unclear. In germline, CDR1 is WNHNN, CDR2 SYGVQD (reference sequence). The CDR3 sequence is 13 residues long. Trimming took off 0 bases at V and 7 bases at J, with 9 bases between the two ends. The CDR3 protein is CASSESPGATQYF. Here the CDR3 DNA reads TGCGCCAGCAGTGAGTCGCCGGGTGCGACCCAGTACTTC.

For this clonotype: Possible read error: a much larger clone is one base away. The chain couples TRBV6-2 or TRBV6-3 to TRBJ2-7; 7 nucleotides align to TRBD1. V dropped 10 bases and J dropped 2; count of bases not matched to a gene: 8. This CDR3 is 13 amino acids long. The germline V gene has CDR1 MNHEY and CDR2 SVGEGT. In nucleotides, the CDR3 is TGTGCCACCCGCACTCAGGGGGCCTACGAGCAGTACTTC. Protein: CATRTQGAYEQYF.

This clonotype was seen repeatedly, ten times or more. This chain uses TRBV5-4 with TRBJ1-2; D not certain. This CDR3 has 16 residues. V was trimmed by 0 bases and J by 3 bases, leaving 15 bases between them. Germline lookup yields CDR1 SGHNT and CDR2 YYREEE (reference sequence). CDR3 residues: CASSLAGGIGDYGYTF. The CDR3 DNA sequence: TGTGCCAGCAGCTTGGCCGGCGGGATCGGGGACTATGGCTACACCTTC.

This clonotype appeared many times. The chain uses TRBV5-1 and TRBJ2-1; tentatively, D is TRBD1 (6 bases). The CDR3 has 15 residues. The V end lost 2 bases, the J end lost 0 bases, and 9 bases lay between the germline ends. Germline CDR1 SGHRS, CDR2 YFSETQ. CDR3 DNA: TGCGCCAGCAGCTTCCAGGGGAACTCCTACAATGAGCAGTTCTTC. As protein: CASSFQGNSYNEQFF.

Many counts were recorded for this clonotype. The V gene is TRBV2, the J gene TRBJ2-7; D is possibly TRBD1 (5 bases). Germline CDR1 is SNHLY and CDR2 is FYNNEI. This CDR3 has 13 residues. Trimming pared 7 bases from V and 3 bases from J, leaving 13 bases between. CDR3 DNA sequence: TGTGCCAGCAAAATGTCAGGGATCTACGAGCAGTACTTC. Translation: CASKMSGIYEQYF.

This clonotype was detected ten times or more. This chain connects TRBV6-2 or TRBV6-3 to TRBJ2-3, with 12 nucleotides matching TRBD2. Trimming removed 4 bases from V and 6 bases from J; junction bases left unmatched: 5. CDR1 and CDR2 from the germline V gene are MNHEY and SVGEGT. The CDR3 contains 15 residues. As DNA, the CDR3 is TGTGCCAGCAGTTCCGAGACTAGCGGGAGTGATACGCAGTATTTT. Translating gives CASSSETSGSDTQYF.

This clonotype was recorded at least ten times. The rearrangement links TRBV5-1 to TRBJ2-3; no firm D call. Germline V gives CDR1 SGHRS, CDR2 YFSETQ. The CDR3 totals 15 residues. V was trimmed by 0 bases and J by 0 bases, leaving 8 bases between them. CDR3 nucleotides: TGCGCCAGCAGCTTGGGAGAGTCTAGCACAGATACGCAGTATTTT. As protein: CASSLGESSTDTQYF.

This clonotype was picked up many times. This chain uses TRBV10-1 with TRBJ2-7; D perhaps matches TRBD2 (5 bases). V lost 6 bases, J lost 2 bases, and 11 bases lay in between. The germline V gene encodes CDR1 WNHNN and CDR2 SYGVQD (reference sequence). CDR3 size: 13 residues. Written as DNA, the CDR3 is TGCGCCAGCAGCCCGGGATTAACCTACGAGCAGTACTTC. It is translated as CASSPGLTYEQYF.

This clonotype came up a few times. CDR3 region: CAWRLQGTGYTF. DNA of the CDR3: TGTGCCTGGAGACTACAGGGTACGGGCTACACCTTC. The chain couples TRBV30 to TRBJ1-2; D is possibly TRBD1 (6 bases). V lost 3 bases and J 8 bases, leaving 13 bases between the germline ends. This CDR3 has 12 amino acids. Germline V gene data show CDR1 as GTSNPN and CDR2 as SVGIG (reference sequence).

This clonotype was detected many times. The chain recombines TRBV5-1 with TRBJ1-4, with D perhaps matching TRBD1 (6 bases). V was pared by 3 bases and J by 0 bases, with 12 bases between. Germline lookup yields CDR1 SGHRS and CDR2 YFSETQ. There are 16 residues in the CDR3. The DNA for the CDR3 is TGCGCCAGCAGCTCAGGAAACAGGGCAACTAATGAAAAACTGTTTTTT. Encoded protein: CASSSGNRATNEKLFF.

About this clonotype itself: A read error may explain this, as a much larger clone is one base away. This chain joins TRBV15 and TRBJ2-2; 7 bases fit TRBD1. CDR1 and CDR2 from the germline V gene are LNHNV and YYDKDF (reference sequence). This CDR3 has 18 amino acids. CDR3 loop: CATSGDLVQGQNTGELFF. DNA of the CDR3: TGTGCCACCAGCGGAGATCTCGTACAGGGGCAGAACACCGGGGAGCTGTTTTTT.

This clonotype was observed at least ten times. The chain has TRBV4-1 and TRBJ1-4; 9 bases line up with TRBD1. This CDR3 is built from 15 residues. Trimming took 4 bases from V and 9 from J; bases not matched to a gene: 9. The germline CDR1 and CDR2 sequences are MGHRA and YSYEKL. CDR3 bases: TGCGCCAGCAGCCCGAAGGACAGGGGTGACCAAAAACTGTTTTTT. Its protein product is CASSPKDRGDQKLFF.

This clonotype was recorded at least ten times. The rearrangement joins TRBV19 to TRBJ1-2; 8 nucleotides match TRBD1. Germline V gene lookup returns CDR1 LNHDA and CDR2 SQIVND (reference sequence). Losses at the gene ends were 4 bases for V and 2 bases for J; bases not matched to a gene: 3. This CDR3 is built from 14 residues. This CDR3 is CASSRGQENYGYTF. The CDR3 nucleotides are TGTGCCAGTAGTAGGGGACAGGAGAACTATGGCTACACCTTC.

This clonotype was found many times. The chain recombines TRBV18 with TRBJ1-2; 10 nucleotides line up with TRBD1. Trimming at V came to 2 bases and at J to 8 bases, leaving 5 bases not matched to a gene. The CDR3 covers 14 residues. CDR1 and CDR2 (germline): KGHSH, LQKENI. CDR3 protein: CASSPGTGDAGYTF. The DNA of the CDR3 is TGTGCCAGCTCACCAGGGACAGGGGATGCCGGCTACACCTTC.

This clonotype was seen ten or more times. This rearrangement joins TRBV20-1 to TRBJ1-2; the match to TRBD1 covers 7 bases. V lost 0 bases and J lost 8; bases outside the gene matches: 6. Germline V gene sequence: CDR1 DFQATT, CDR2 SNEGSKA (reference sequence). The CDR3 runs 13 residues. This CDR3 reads CSARDSGQPGYTF. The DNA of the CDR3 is TGCAGTGCTAGAGACTCGGGACAGCCGGGCTACACCTTC.

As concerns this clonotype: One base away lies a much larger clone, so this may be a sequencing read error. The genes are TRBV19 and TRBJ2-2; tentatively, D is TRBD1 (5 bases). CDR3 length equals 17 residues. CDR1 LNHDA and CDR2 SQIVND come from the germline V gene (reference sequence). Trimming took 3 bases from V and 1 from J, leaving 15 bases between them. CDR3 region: CASSILAGKENTGELFF. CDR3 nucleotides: TGTGCCAGTAGTATTCTGGCAGGGAAGGAGAACACCGGGGAGCTGTTTTTT.

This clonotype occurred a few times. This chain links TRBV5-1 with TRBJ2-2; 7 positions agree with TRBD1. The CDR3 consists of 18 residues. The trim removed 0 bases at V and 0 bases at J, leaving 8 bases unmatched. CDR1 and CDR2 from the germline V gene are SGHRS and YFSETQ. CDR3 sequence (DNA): TGCGCCAGCAGCTTGGGATCAGGGGGACATTCGAACACCGGGGAGCTGTTTTTT. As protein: CASSLGSGGHSNTGELFF. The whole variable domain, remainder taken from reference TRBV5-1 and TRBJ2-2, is KAGVTQTPRYLIKTRGQQVTLSCSPISGHRSVSWYQQTPGQGLQFLFEYFSETQRNKGNFPGRFSGRQFSNSRSEMNVSTLELGDSALYLCASSLGSGGHSNTGELFFGEGSRLTVL.

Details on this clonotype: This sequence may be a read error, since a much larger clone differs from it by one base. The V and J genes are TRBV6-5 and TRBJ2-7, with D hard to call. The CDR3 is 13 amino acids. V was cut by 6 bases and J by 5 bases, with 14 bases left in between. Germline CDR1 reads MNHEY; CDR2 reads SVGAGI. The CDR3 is CASSPTTINEQYF. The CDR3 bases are TGTGCCAGCAGCCCCACCACTATTAACGAGCAGTACTTC.

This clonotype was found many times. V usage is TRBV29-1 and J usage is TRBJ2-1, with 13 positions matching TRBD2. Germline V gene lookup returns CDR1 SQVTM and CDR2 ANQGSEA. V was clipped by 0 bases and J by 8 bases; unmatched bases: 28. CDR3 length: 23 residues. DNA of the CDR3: TGCAGCGTTGAAGACCCAACCACCTATCTTACTAGCGGGAGGGAGTTCAATTTATATGAGCAGTTCTTC. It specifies CSVEDPTTYLTSGREFNLYEQFF.